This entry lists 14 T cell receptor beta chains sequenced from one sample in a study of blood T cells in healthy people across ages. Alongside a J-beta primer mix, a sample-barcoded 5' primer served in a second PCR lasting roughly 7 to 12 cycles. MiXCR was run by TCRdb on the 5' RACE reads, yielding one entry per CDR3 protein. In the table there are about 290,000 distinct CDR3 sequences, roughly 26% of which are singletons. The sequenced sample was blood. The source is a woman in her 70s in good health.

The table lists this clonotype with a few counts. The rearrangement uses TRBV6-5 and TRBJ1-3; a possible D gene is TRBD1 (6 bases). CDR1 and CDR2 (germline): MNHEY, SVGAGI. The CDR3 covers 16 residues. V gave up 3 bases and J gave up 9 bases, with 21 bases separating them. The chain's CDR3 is CASSYRVQGTGGTIYF. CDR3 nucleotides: TGTGCCAGCAGTTATCGGGTTCAGGGGACCGGTGGCACCATATATTTT.

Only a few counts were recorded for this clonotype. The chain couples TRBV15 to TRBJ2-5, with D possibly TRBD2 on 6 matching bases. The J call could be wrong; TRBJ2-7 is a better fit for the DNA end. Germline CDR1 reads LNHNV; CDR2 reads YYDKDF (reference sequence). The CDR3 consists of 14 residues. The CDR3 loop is CATSRGLVAYEQYF. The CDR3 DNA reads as TGTGCCACCAGCAGAGGACTAGTTGCCTACGAGCAGTACTTC.

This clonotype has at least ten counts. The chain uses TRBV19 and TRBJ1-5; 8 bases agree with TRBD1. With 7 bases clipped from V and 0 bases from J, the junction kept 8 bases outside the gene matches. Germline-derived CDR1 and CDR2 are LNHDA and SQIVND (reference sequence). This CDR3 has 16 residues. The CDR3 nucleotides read TGTGCCAGTATGGACAGGGAAATTCATAGCAATCAGCCCCAGCATTTT. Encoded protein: CASMDREIHSNQPQHF.

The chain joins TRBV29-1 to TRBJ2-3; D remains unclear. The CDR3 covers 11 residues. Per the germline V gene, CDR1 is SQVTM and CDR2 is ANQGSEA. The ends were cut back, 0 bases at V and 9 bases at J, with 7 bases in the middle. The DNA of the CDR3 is TGCAGCGTTGAAGACAGCAGGACGCAGTATTTT. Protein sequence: CSVEDSRTQYF.

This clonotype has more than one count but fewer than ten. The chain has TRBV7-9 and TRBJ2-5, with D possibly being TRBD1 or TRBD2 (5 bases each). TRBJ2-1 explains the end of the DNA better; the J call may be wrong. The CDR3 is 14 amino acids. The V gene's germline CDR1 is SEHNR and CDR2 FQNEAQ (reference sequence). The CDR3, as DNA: TGTGCCAGCAGCGGGACGACGAGCTACAATGAGCAGTTCTTC. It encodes CASSGTTSYNEQFF.

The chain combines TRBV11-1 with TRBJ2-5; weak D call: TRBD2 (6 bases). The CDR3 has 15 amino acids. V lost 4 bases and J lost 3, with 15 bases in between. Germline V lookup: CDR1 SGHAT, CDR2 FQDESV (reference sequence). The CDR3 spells CASSWMGGSEETQYF. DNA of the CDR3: TGTGCCAGCAGCTGGATGGGGGGTTCGGAAGAGACCCAGTACTTC.

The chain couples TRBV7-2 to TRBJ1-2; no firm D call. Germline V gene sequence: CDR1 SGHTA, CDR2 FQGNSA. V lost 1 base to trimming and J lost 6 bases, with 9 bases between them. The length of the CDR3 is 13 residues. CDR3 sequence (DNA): TGTGCCAGCAGCTTAGGTCCACTGGATGGCTACACCTTC. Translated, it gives CASSLGPLDGYTF.

The DNA for the CDR3 is TGCAGTGCTAGTAGAGGGGATCGTCAAGAGACCCAGTACTTC. Translation: CSASRGDRQETQYF. V and J are TRBV20-1 and TRBJ2-5; D may match TRBD1 or TRBD2 (5 bases each). V was cut by 3 bases and J by 2 bases, with 13 bases left in between. Per the germline V gene, CDR1 is DFQATT and CDR2 is SNEGSKA (reference sequence). CDR3 length equals 14 residues.

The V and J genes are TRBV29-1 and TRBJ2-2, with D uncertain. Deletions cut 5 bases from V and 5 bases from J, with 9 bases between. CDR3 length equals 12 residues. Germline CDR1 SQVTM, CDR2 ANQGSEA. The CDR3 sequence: CSVWLGTGELFF. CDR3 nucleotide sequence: TGCAGCGTTTGGTTGGGGACCGGGGAGCTGTTTTTT.

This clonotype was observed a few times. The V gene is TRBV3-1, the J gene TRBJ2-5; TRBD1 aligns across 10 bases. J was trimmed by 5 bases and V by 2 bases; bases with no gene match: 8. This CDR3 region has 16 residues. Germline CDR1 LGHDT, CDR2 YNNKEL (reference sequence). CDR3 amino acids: CASSQTGQGRWETQYF. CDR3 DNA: TGTGCCAGCAGCCAAACGGGACAGGGGAGGTGGGAGACCCAGTACTTC.

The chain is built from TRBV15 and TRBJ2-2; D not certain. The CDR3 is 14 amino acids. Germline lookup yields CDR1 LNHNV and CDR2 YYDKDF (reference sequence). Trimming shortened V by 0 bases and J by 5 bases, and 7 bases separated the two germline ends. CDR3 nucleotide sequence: TGTGCCACCAGCAGAGATCTGGCTACCGGGGAGCTGTTTTTT. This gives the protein CATSRDLATGELFF.

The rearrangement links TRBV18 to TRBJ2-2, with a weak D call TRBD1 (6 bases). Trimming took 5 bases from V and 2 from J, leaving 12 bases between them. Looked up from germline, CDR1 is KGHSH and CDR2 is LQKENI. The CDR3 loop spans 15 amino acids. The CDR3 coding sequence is TGTGCCAGCTCAAAGAGGACAGCAAACACCGGGGAGCTGTTTTTT. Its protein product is CASSKRTANTGELFF. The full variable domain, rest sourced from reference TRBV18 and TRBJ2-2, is NAGVMQNPRHLVRRRGQEARLRCSPMKGHSHVYWYRQLPEEGLKFMVYLQKENIIDESGMPKERFSAEFPKEGPSILRIQQVVRGDSAAYFCASSKRTANTGELFFGEGSRLTVL.

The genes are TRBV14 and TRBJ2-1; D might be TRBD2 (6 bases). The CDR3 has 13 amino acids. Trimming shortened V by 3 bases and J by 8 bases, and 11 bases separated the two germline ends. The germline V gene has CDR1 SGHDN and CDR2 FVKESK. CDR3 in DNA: TGTGCCAGCAGCCAGCTGTCGGGGGATGAGCAGTTCTTC. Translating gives CASSQLSGDEQFF.

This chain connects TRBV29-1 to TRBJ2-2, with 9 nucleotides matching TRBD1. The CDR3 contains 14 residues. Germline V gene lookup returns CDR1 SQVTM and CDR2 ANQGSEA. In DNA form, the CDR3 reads TGCAGTTGCCACCCGGGACAGGGAACCGGGGAGCTGTTTTTT. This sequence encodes CSCHPGQGTGELFF.